Each of the 2 T cell receptor beta chains below was sequenced from the same sample in a study of human T cells and chemical hapten exposure (dated by TCRdb to about 2021). The treatment or condition label, read with the paper, signifies: therapeutic diphenylcyclopropenone sensitization with weekly scalp DPC. During library preparation, unique molecular identifiers were attached to individual cDNA molecules so that TCRs could be counted quantitatively and reproducibly. The public reads were reanalyzed by TCRdb: fastp trimming at Q25, MiXCR alignment, in-frame beta chains only. Merged by CDR3 protein, the rows form single entries marked with the most common genes and DNA. For this sample the table gives several hundred distinct CDR3 sequences, of which 65% to 70% were detected only once. The ten largest clones represent about 6.5% of the sample. The sample consisted of whole blood, taken before DPC sensitization or 2, 6, or about 24 weeks after (not recorded which). The receptors were sampled from an adult with alopecia areata. Some clones in this sample may be carry-over from other donors' samples. This table probably holds off-target reads from a library built for another chain.

The rearrangement joins TRBV11-2 to TRBJ2-1; TRBD2 might be the D (7 bases). V was pared by 5 bases and J by 8 bases, with 19 bases between. Germline loops: CDR1 SGHAT, CDR2 FQNNGV. The CDR3 contains 15 residues. CDR3 sequence reads: CASSAGGRRGDEQFF. The CDR3 DNA reads as TGTGCCAGCAGCGCCGGGGGGCGCCGAGGGGATGAGCAGTTCTTC.

This chain uses TRBV5-6 with TRBJ2-6; D unclear. V gave up 1 base and J gave up 0 bases, with 11 bases separating them. From germline, CDR1 is SGHDT and CDR2 YYEEEE. The CDR3 runs 17 residues. The CDR3 here is CASSLTTSASGANVLTF. CDR3 in DNA: TGTGCCAGCAGCTTGACAACCAGTGCCTCTGGGGCCAACGTCCTGACTTTC.